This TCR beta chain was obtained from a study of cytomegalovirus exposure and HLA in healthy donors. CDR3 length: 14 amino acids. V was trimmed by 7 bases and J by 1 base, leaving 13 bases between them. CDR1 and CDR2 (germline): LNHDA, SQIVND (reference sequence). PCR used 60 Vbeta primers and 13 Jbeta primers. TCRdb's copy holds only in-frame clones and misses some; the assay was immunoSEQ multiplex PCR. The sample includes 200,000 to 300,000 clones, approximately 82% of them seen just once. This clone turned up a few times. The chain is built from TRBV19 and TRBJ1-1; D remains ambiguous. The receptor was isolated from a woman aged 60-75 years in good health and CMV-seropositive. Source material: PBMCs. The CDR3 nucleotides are TGTGCCAGTATTGAGCATTCAAGGAACACTGAAGCTTTCTTT. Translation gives CASIEHSRNTEAFF.